This TCR beta chain was sequenced in a study of blood T cells in healthy people across ages (dated by TCRdb to about 2015). With regard to the full study: In model experiments, roughly one uniquely barcoded TCR beta cDNA molecule per two T cells was captured by template switching. Age-related changes in TCR beta repertoire diversity were measured in the study by deep sequencing normalized with unique cDNA molecular identifiers. Donors were grouped into four age groups: young (average approximately 16 years), middle-aged (39), aged (roughly 62) and long-lived (approximately 82). To avoid experimental bias, donors of different ages were randomly spread across the sequencing lanes. Two additional independent replicas of 1 million unique cDNA reads from the same blood draw were analyzed for two donors (one aged 18 to 30 and one aged 80 or older).

The CDR3 has 17 amino acids, counting the end cysteine and phenylalanine. The kept DNA is CDR3 alone, 51 bases in frame from the first base. Deletion took 4 bases off V and 6 bases off J, with a span of 24 bases between the germline ends. The germline V gene specifies SGHRS as CDR1 and YFSETQ as CDR2. Broader findings and caveats from the paper: There was a strong correlation between observed TCR beta diversity and the percentage of naive T cells measured by flow cytometry. As age increased, observed TCR beta diversity per million T cells dropped in a roughly linear way, and a significant reduction was already evident by age about 40. Compared with the aged group, more naive CD4+ T cells, fewer expanded clones and increased TCR diversity were shown by the long-lived group, suggesting age selection. Since profiling was done on bulk unsorted PBMCs, naive and antigen-experienced compartments could not be conclusively compared. Donor CMV infection status was unknown, potentially confounding age-related changes in expanded clonotypes. Estimates of total diversity from one million sequenced T cells were regarded as lower bounds and underestimates.

A word on this clonotype: The antigen this receptor binds is unknown. A much larger clonotype is one base distant, so this may be a read error.

Systemically healthy Caucasian individuals from Russia, roughly 40 in total and aged about 6 to 100 years, were included as donors. Around 10 milliliters of peripheral blood were drawn from each donor into EDTA-treated Vacutainer tubes. Ficoll-Paque density-gradient centrifugation was used to isolate PBMCs, with at least 6.5 million per sample. Total RNA was extracted from PBMCs with Trizol reagent, with at least 6 micrograms obtained per sample. For every donor, flow cytometry on a PBMC aliquot measured the percentage of naive CD45RAhigh/CD27high T cells. The library came from 5' RACE. Instrument on record: Illumina HiSeq 2500. A second PCR of roughly 6 to 11 cycles was run with a J-beta primer mix and a sample-barcoded 5' primer. A template-switch 5' adaptor carrying 12 random nucleotides introduced a unique molecular identifier onto each TCR beta cDNA molecule. At least 2.5 million CDR3-containing paired-end reads were obtained from each sample. All of the RNA was converted into first-strand cDNA using the Mint cDNA synthesis kit, with a TRBC-specific oligonucleotide serving as the primer. After uracil-DNA glycosylase treatment, a first 18-cycle PCR used universal primers M1SS and BC2_uni_R on all cDNA. Turning to the authors' computational methods: For normalization, 1 million high-quality reads, each with a distinct molecular identifier, were randomly selected from each sample. Reads sharing molecular identifiers were discarded rather than binned into consensus sequences. MiTCR, set to a Q25 quality threshold and the strictest error-elimination algorithm, was used for CDR3 identification, clonotype clustering and error correction. A nonparametric unseen species model with Euler transformation was used to estimate lower-bound total TCR beta diversity. Clones were called with MiXCR by TCRdb after fastp trimmed the public reads at Q25, and only in-frame beta chains were retained. Each record represents a unique CDR3 protein, reported with the most common genes and DNA among its rows. The V and J calls and clone size come from TCRdb's table, not from the authors' own analysis. The sample table holds hundreds of thousands of distinct CDR3 sequences, of which about 30% were seen once. Of the sample, around 15% falls within the top ten clones.

Sequencing was performed on blood. The rearranged segments are TRBV5-1 and TRBJ2-3, with the D assignment possibly TRBD1 or TRBD2, given 5 matching bases for each. The sequence came from a woman of 80 years or more in good health. The DNA sequence follows: TGCGCCAGCAGCCCAGCGGTGGGGGTTCAGAGGAGGGATACGCAGTATTTT. Translated, this gives CASSPAVGVQRRDTQYF.